The following is a T cell receptor beta chain sequence with its context. No antigen is known for it. This record belongs to a study of OX40 agonist ivuxolimab in advanced cancers. Study-level findings and limits: Both blood CD4+ and CD8+ T cells showed clonal growth by week 6 at 0.1 to 3.0 mg/kg. Compared with others, partial responders at 0.1-3.0 mg/kg displayed clonal expansion among the lowest. Low levels of normalized T-cell clonal expansion also appeared in some nonresponders.

Trimming removed 9 bases at V and 4 bases at J, with 12 bases between. The CDR3 is 12 amino acids. The germline gives CDR1 SGHVT, CDR2 SQSDAQ. Measured with immunoSEQ multiplex PCR; TCRdb has only the in-frame clones, and not every one. The table includes tens of thousands of clones, approximately 91% detected once. Sequencing used CD4+ or CD8+ T cells sorted from blood, obtained in a trial of the OX40 agonist ivuxolimab. This TCR came from an adult with an advanced solid tumor such as melanoma, head and neck, liver or kidney cancer. The V and J genes are TRBV7-4 and TRBJ1-2; no firm D call. The CDR3 is CASSPSLYGYTF. The CDR3 bases are TGTGCCAGTAGCCCCTCCCTCTATGGCTACACCTTC.